This is a list of T cell receptor beta chains from one sample in a study of T cell responses to AZD1222 COVID-19 vaccine. This table comes from immunoSEQ multiplex PCR, and its TCRdb copy is limited to in-frame clones, with some not included. The sample records around 130,000 clones, roughly 92% being singletons. Source: peripheral blood, taken 28 days after the second AZD1222 dose. Receptors originate from an adult who received the AZD1222 COVID-19 vaccine. Each CDR3 is given with its conserved first and last residue. A D gene is named only where the DNA matches it firmly. The size field is filled for only some rows; it gives once, few, many or a size class.

TRBV7-3	NA	NA	TRBJ2-1	TGTGCCAGCAGCTTGGGGGGCTCCTACAATGAGCAGTTCTTC	CASSLGGSYNEQFF
TRBV10-3	NA	NA	TRBJ2-7	TGTGCCATCAGTGCCCCGGGACAAGGGCCCGAGCAGTACTTC	CAISAPGQGPEQYF
TRBV28	NA	TRBD1	TRBJ1-4	TGTGCCAGCAGTGTCCCGGGACAGGGTCTGAGGAAAAAACTGTTTTTT	CASSVPGQGLRKKLFF
TRBV4-2	NA	NA	TRBJ1-1	TGTGCCAGCAGCCAAGATCGGCAGAATTTGAACACTGAAGCTTTCTTT	CASSQDRQNLNTEAFF
TRBV12-3/TRBV12-4	NA	NA	TRBJ1-2	TGTGCCAGCAGCCACAGGGAGGCCTATGGCTACACCTTC	CASSHREAYGYTF
TRBV10-3	NA	TRBD2	TRBJ2-3	TGTGCCATCATGGGACTAGAAAGCACAGATACGCAGTATTTT	CAIMGLESTDTQYF
TRBV19	NA	NA	TRBJ2-2	TGTGCCAGTACGGCCGGTTCGAACACCGGGGAGCTGTTTTTT	CASTAGSNTGELFF
TRBV5-5	NA	TRBD1	TRBJ2-5	TGTGCCAGCAGCTTTGGACAGGCCATACAAGAGACCCAGTACTTC	CASSFGQAIQETQYF
TRBV28	NA	NA	TRBJ1-2	TGTGCCAGCAGTACTCAGGGGGGCTACACCTTC	CASSTQGGYTF
TRBV5-1	NA	NA	TRBJ2-1	TGCGCCAGCAGGTTAACCTTAGAACGGGTGGACTCGGGGTACAATGAGCAGTTCTTC	CASRLTLERVDSGYNEQFF
TRBV9	NA	TRBD2	TRBJ2-3	TGTGCCAGCAGCGCAACCGGGACTAGCGCCGCAGATACGCAGTATTTT	CASSATGTSAADTQYF
TRBV7-2	NA	NA	TRBJ2-7	TGTGCCAGCAGCTTAGCTAGGGGGGGGGCCCTTGGCTACGAGCAGTACTTC	CASSLARGGALGYEQYF
TRBV19	NA	NA	TRBJ1-5	TGTGCCAGTAGTGACCTCCAGGGGACTCAGCCCCAGCATTTT	CASSDLQGTQPQHF
TRBV18	NA	NA	TRBJ2-7	TGTGCCAGCTCACCAGGGACACACTTACCCGAGCAGTACTTC	CASSPGTHLPEQYF
TRBV7-3	NA	NA	TRBJ1-6	TGTGCCAGCAGCTTTGGGCAGGGTAATTCACCCCTCCACTTT	CASSFGQGNSPLHF
TRBV6-1	few	NA	TRBJ2-5	TGTGCCAGCAGTGACAGGGCGGTGGAGACCCAGTACTTC	CASSDRAVETQYF
TRBV19	once	TRBD2	TRBJ2-7	TGTGCCAGTAGTATCCCTGGCTCAGCGGGACCCTACGAGCAGTACTTC	CASSIPGSAGPYEQYF
TRBV4-3	NA	NA	TRBJ2-1	TGCGCCCGCAGCCGCCGAGGTGAGCGAATCTCCTACAATGAGCAGTTCTTC	CARSRRGERISYNEQFF
TRBV6-2/TRBV6-3	NA	NA	TRBJ1-3	TGTGCCAGCAGTCCCTTGGGAAACACCATATATTTT	CASSPLGNTIYF
TRBV2	NA	TRBD2	TRBJ2-1	TGTGCCAGCAGTGAAGCCCTTTCGGTAGCGGGGGTTTACAATGAGCAGTTCTTC	CASSEALSVAGVYNEQFF
TRBV7-2	NA	NA	TRBJ1-2	TGTGCCAGCAGCCTACTACAGGGTTTGGATGGCTACACCTTC	CASSLLQGLDGYTF
TRBV30	NA	NA	TRBJ2-1	TGTGCCTCAGAGGGGTATGAGCAGTTCTTC	CASEGYEQFF
TRBV7-2	NA	TRBD1	TRBJ1-4	TGTGCCAGCAGCCCTGGGACAGCCAGAGCAACTAATGAAAAACTGTTTTTT	CASSPGTARATNEKLFF
TRBV27	NA	TRBD2	TRBJ2-1	TGTGCCAGCAGTCCACTAGCGGGGGTCATCAATGAGCAGTTCTTC	CASSPLAGVINEQFF
TRBV6-2/TRBV6-3	NA	TRBD1	TRBJ2-7	TGTGCCAGCAGTTATCCTGGACAGGGGGCCTACGAGCAGTACTTC	CASSYPGQGAYEQYF
TRBV19	NA	TRBD1	TRBJ2-7	TGTGCCAGTAGTTTCGACCGGACAGGATTATCGGACGTAAGGTACTTC	CASSFDRTGLSDVRYF
TRBV7-9	NA	NA	TRBJ1-6	TGTGCCACCCGCCAGAGCTCCTATAATTCACCCCTCCACTTT	CATRQSSYNSPLHF
TRBV5-1	NA	TRBD2	TRBJ2-3	TGCGCCAGCAGCTTGGGGTTTGGACTAGCAAATCCTAGCACAGATACGCAGTATTTT	CASSLGFGLANPSTDTQYF
TRBV10-3	NA	TRBD1	TRBJ1-6	TGTGCCATCAGTTTAGGGGGCCCGTTTTCACCCCTCCACTTT	CAISLGGPFSPLHF
TRBV6-5	NA	NA	TRBJ2-7	TGTGCCAGCAGTCGCTCGGGTCCTTGGGAGCAGTACTTC	CASSRSGPWEQYF
TRBV6-2/TRBV6-3	NA	NA	TRBJ1-3	TGTGCCAGCAGCCTACAAGACTCTGGAAACACCATATATTTT	CASSLQDSGNTIYF
TRBV30	NA	NA	TRBJ2-4	TGTGCCTGGACCCCAGCAGGGGTAGAAAACATTCAGTACTTC	CAWTPAGVENIQYF
TRBV29-1	NA	NA	TRBJ2-1	TGCAGCGCTAAGAATAGAAATGAGCAGTTCTTC	CSAKNRNEQFF
TRBV7-8	NA	NA	TRBJ2-7	TGTGCCAGCAGCCCCCTGAGGTTCTACGAGCAGTACTTC	CASSPLRFYEQYF
TRBV5-6	NA	NA	TRBJ2-7	TGTGCCAGCAGCTTATCCCGGACCCGCGAGCAGTACTTC	CASSLSRTREQYF
TRBV5-4	NA	TRBD1	TRBJ2-7	TGTGCCAGCAGCACCCGGACAGGTTCTCCCTACGAGCAGTACTTC	CASSTRTGSPYEQYF
TRBV18	NA	TRBD2	TRBJ2-5	TGTGCCAGCTCACTGGCTAGCGGGATATCTGATCGGGAAGAGACCCAGTACTTC	CASSLASGISDREETQYF
TRBV5-1	NA	TRBD1	TRBJ2-2	TGCGCCAGCAGCGCCGGGACAGGGGGCACCGGGGAGCTGTTTTTT	CASSAGTGGTGELFF
TRBV27	NA	TRBD1	TRBJ1-2	TGTGCCAGCAGTCTAACAGGGGGCGCCGATGGCTACACCTTC	CASSLTGGADGYTF
TRBV27	few	NA	TRBJ2-1	TGTGCCAGCAGTTCTCCCTACAGTTCCGAGCAGTTCTTC	CASSSPYSSEQFF
TRBV19	once	TRBD1	TRBJ1-2	TGTGCCAGTAGTAAAAGACAGGGGGCGACAAACTATGGCTACACCTTC	CASSKRQGATNYGYTF
TRBV27	NA	NA	TRBJ1-2	TGTGCCAGCAGTTTAGGGGGCCAAGCTAACTATGGCTACACCTTC	CASSLGGQANYGYTF
TRBV18	once	TRBD2	TRBJ2-7	TGTGCCAGCTCACCACTAGCGGGGGGTTCCTACGAGCAGTACTTC	CASSPLAGGSYEQYF
TRBV30	NA	TRBD1	TRBJ1-4	TGTGCCTGGAGTTCCGGGACAGGGGGCCGAGGTAATGAAAAACTGTTTTTT	CAWSSGTGGRGNEKLFF
TRBV9	NA	TRBD2	TRBJ2-1	TGTGCCAGCAGCGTAGCTACGGTGGGACTAGCGACTAACAATGAGCAGTTCTTC	CASSVATVGLATNNEQFF